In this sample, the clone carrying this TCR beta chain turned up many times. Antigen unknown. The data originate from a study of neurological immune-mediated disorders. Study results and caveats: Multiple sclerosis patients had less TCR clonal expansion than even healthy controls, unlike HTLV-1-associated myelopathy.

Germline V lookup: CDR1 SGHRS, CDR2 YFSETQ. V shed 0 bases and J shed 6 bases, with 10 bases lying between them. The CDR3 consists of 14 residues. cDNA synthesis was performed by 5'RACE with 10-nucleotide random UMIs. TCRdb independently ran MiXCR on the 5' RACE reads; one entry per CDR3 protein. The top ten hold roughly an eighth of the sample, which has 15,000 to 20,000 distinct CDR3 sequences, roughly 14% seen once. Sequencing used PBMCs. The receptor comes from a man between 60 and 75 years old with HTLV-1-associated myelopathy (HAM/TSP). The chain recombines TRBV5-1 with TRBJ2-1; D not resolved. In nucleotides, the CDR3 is TGCGCCAGCAGCTTGGACCGACATTCCAATGAGCAGTTCTTC. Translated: CASSLDRHSNEQFF.